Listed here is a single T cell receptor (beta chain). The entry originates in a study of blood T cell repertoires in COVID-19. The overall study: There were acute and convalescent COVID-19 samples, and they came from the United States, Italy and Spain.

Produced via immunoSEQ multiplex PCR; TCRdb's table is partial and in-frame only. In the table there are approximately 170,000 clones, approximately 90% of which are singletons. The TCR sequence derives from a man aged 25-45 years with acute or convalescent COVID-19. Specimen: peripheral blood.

The CDR3 is CASSLGGRGVNTEAFF. The CDR3 DNA follows: TGTGCCAGCAGTTTAGGGGGCAGGGGCGTTAACACTGAAGCTTTCTTT. The genes are TRBV28 and TRBJ1-1, with a tentative D call TRBD1 (6 bases). The V gene lost 2 bases and the J gene lost 2 bases, with 15 bases spanning the gap. Germline V lookup: CDR1 MDHEN, CDR2 SYDVKM. The CDR3 has 16 residues.